This T cell receptor (beta chain) appears in the sequencing data of a study of glioma-infiltrating T cells after dendritic cell vaccination. Study background: Dendritic cell vaccination trial patients had either newly diagnosed or recurrent glioblastoma. Autologous tumor lysate was loaded overnight onto monocyte-derived dendritic cells grown 7 to 8 days with IL-4 and GM-CSF. At biweekly intervals, patients got three intradermal dendritic cell vaccine injections.

The CDR3 runs 14 residues. Germline CDR1 and CDR2: LNHDA and SQIVND (reference sequence). Germline trimming cut 5 bases from V and 7 bases from J; bases unmatched to any gene: 9. Time point noted: after dendritic cell vaccination, including at tumor progression/relapse. TCRB CDR3 was amplified from 2 ug genomic DNA or less. Profiled with immunoSEQ multiplex PCR; TCRdb holds only in-frame clones, not every one. Among roughly 56,000 clones listed, roughly 84% were seen once. The rearrangement joins TRBV19 to TRBJ1-2, with 8 bases that match TRBD1. The specimen was blood, collected after dendritic cell vaccination. The TCR was taken from a human donor with glioblastoma. This chain's CDR3 is CASSETGERRGYTF. In DNA form, the CDR3 reads TGTGCCAGTAGTGAGACAGGGGAACGTCGTGGCTACACCTTC.